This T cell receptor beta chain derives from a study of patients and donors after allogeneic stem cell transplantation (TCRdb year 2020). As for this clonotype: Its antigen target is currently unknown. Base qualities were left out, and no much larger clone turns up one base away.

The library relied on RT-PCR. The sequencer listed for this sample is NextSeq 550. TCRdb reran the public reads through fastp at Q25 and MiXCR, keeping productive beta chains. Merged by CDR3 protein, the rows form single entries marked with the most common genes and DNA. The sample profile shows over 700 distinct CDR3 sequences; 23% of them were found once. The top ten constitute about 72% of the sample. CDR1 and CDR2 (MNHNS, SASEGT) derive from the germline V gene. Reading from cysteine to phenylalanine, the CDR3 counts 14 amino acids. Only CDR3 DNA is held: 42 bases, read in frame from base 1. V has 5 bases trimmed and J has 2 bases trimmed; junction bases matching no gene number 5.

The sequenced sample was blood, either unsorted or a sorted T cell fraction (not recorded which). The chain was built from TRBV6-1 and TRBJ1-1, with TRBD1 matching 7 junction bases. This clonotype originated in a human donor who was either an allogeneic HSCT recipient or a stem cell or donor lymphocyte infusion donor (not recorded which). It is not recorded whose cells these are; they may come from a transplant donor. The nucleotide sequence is TGTGCCAGCAGTTGGACAGGCGCCAACACTGAAGCTTTCTTT. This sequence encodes CASSWTGANTEAFF.